This T cell receptor (beta chain) was recovered during a study of cytomegalovirus exposure and HLA in healthy donors (dated by TCRdb to about 2017). Regarding the complete study: In an earlier analysis of 587 of the donors, 276 Gb of sequence data and approximately 100 million unique TCR beta sequences from 180 million or so T cells were reported. The aim of the study was to test whether cataloging public T cell receptors could identify signatures of past pathogen exposure. A later genetic analysis took genome-wide SNP genotypes for about three fifths of the 666 donors and used that subset as a discovery cohort. High-throughput TCR immunosequencing, statistical association of individual TCRs with disease status, and machine learning were combined to predict cytomegalovirus infection status. On average, around 230,000 unique TCR beta nucleotide sequences were sequenced per donor among 398 genotyped donors of the cohort, with roughly 19% of those sequences being non-productive. An early release covering more than 500 HLA-typed donors comprised roughly 300 gigabases of sequencing data and 65 million to 100 million unique TCR sequences. The study used immunosequencing to profile the T cell repertoires of about 670 subjects and linked those repertoires to cytomegalovirus serostatus. Alongside the repertoire data, information on donor age, sex, ethnicity and CMV serostatus was compiled. An earlier analysis of 587 of the donors used high-throughput TCR beta sequencing to judge whether each TCR beta V gene segment behaved as functional or pseudogenic. Rather than drawing on any new phenotypic data, the later analysis identified candidate immune exposures from TCR beta sequences and the way those sequences occurred across donors. Typing coverage varied by locus: roughly 629-630 donors for A, B, C, DRB1 and DQB1; approximately 520 for DQA1; more than 600 for DPA1; 400 to 480 for DPB1. In a later analysis, previously published TCR beta repertoires from 550 to 700 donors were re-analyzed and high-resolution HLA genotyping was added so that TCR occurrence patterns could be studied. Class I and class II HLA loci were covered by the typing at four-digit resolution. A separate validation cohort of 100 to 150 different subjects was used in addition to the approximately 610-subject first cohort. Among the approximately 400 genotyped donors, 81% belonged to the genetic ancestry cluster associated with self-reported Caucasian donors. Roughly five DR-DQ haplotypes were treated as single units for association and clustering because of strong linkage in the cohort. All discovery cohort repertoires had been generated on a single sequencing platform. Results the study describes overall, beyond this receptor: Broadly in line with IMGT annotations, most TCR beta V segments showed up in productive rearrangements about 87% or about 30% of the time in an earlier analysis of about 500 of the donors. Correlated functional status among segregating V segments might be attributable to linkage disequilibrium, but an unknown experimental factor could not be ruled out. The only immune exposure information available for the cohort was CMV serostatus. A later analysis reported that several top co-occurrence clusters appeared linked to parvovirus B19, influenza, CMV and Epstein-Barr virus. In the study, some 160 TCR beta chains were listed as associated with cytomegalovirus. A later analysis found that HLA-associated TCR beta chains were more clonally expanded and had lower generation probabilities than equally common non-associated chains. Because HLA typing was unavailable for some donors at each locus, only the typed subset was used in association tests. An association between a missense DCLRE1C variant and V-gene and J-gene trimming of TCR beta chains was found in a later genetic analysis and replicated in an independent cohort. In both the original and validation cohorts, the classifier was reported to diagnose cytomegalovirus status with high specificity and sensitivity. The presence/absence analyses assumed that sequencing depth was roughly uniform across donors, and that assumption may not be true. When HLA alleles, especially DR and DQ, strongly co-occurred, attributing TCR associations to individual alleles was difficult. The authors suggested that the approach could potentially be extended to other disease states and immunological phenotypes. Across donors, most TCR sequences were observed very rarely, whereas some public TCRs were present in many individuals. Most CMV-associated TCR beta chains appeared to be HLA-restricted in a later analysis, and the HLA associations seemed to be driven largely by CMV exposure. Some IMGT-functional V segments, including TRBV6-2 and TRBV6-3, could not be told apart with the 87-base-pair reads, so those segments were excluded. In a later analysis, some 17,000 TCR beta sequences were associated with specific HLA alleles at a false discovery rate of 0.05. A further reported finding was that TCR beta sequences accurately predicted the HLA-A and HLA-B alleles for most subjects in the first cohort. In this cohort, only TCR beta chains were sequenced, and detectable features were limited by the absence of alpha or paired-chain data. In vitro tests confirmed that a few of the cytomegalovirus-associated TCR beta chains recognize cytomegalovirus antigens. A cluster of highly shared sequence variants was judged likely to represent a technical artifact of the sequencing pipeline. Because counts were too low, roughly 16 rarely observed V segments, including chromosome 9 orphons, were left out of the earlier analysis of some 600 of the donors. A later genetic analysis reported fewer N-insertions in productive TCRs among donors in an Asian-associated ancestry cluster than the roughly 640-donor mean. According to a later analysis, TCR association rates differed among HLA loci, with DRB1 alleles showing the most associated TCRs and HLA-C alleles showing the fewest.

The germline V gene (reference sequence) gives CDR1 as GTSNPN and CDR2 as SVGIG. V loses 0 bases of germline sequence and J loses 9 bases, and the interval between the two ends is 15 bases. The CDR3 has 13 amino acids, counting the end cysteine and phenylalanine. The retained sequence is limited to the CDR3, 39 bases, with the frame set at the first base. The cohort consisted of 600 to 750 healthy bone marrow donors. At the time of sampling, all cohort members were nominally healthy, though unrecorded immune exposures were likely present. The donor tested CMV seronegative, placing the donor among the roughly 340 seronegative members of the cohort. Every donor gave a peripheral blood sample, and the peripheral blood mononuclear cells from that sample were used for TCR beta sequencing. The Qiagen DNeasy Blood Extraction Kit was used to extract genomic DNA from the blood cell samples. As concerns this clone: Its antigen is currently not known. The input lacks base qualities; no much larger clone sits a single base away.

Library construction relied on the immunoSEQ multiplex PCR assay. For the multiplex PCR, a mixture combining 60 forward primers for TCR Vbeta segments and 13 reverse primers for TCR Jbeta segments was used. A multiplex PCR assay on genomic DNA amplified the CDR3 region of rearranged TCR beta genes. On the Illumina HiSeq System, the amplified TCR beta libraries were sequenced as 87-base-pair reads. The paper's processing steps were these. A later analysis tallied tens of millions of unique TCR beta chains across the 550 to 850 repertoires, and about 10 million of those chains were shared by two or more donors. Raw reads were error-corrected and collapsed into unique sequences with a nearest-neighbor algorithm that merged closely related sequences to remove PCR and sequencing errors. To assign V, D and J gene segments, CDR3 sequences were aligned to IMGT reference sequences. For a sequence to be retained, a match of at least six nucleotides to both a V gene segment and a J gene segment was required. A rearrangement counted as productive if the CDR3 had no stop codons and remained in frame with V and J, and every other rearrangement counted as non-productive. Following IMGT convention, CDR3 was defined as the stretch from the second conserved V-encoded cysteine up to the conserved J-encoded phenylalanine. The earlier analysis of 587 of the donors excluded any sequence lacking an unambiguous match to a single V gene segment. In an earlier analysis of approximately 610 of the donors, V segments were called functional above 56.7% productive rearrangements and were called segregating when the between-donor standard deviation exceeded 5%. To diagnose cytomegalovirus status from the catalog of TCR beta chain sequences, a statistical classification framework was built. In a later analysis, V and J genes were assigned by comparing TCR nucleotide sequences against IMGT/GENE-DB human TR gene sequences. Using the TCRdist pipeline, a later analysis assigned CDR3 sequences along with most-parsimonious VDJ recombination scenarios. In a later analysis, each TCR beta chain was defined by its CDR3 amino acid sequence together with its V-gene family, and reads lacking a unique V-gene family were excluded. In a later analysis, 450 to 600 highly shared, low-generation-probability nucleotide sequences were removed to address suspected cross-contamination and a sequencing artifact. For each public chain, a later analysis derived a clonal expansion index from normalized ranks of inferred template counts within each repertoire. In a later analysis, generation probabilities were computed with a VDJ recombination model fitted to out-of-frame rearrangements, and the resulting probabilities were checked against IGoR. In a later analysis, hypergeometric tests were used to score TCR-TCR, TCR-HLA and TCR-CMV co-occurrence, with a repertoire-size bias correction applied to TCR pairs. A later analysis estimated false discovery rates by permuting HLA or CMV assignments 20 times. In a later analysis, co-occurring TCRs were grouped with DBSCAN, and TCRdist sequence similarity was added when clustering was performed within HLA-allele-positive subsets. For co-occurrence clustering, repertoires with fewer than 30,000 or more than 120,000 public chains were excluded, along with about five repertoires with anomalous nucleotide sharing. TCRdb holds this immuneACCESS table with in-frame rearrangements only. Some clones are missing; in checked studies, unresolved V genes explain under half, and the rest has no known cause. For V, J and clone size, that table is used; D and trimming come from the DNA. The sample contains 100,000 to 150,000 clones, 80% to 90% of them found a single time. Clones ranked in the top ten supply less than 3% of the sample.

The source of this sequence is a man aged 50-59 years in good health and CMV-seronegative. The sample was PBMCs. The chain is encoded by TRBV30 joined to TRBJ2-7; a tentative D match to TRBD2 spans 5 bases. The sequenced DNA: TGTGCCTGGAGTGTAAGTCTAGCAGAAGGGCAGTACTTC. Its translation is CAWSVSLAEGQYF. Beyond the CDR3, the reference TRBV30 and TRBJ2-7 genes provide the residues; the full variable domain reads: SQTIHQWPATLVQPVGSPLSLECTVEGTSNPNLYWYRQAAGRGLQLLFYSVGIGQISSEVPQNLSASRPQDRQFILSSKKLLLSDSGFYLCAWSVSLAEGQYFGPGTRLTVT.